This TCR beta chain originates from a study of PD-1 blockade in mismatch repair-deficient tumors. Study as a whole: Enrolled about 2012-2016, patients had progressing, pretreated mismatch repair-deficient cancers of around twelve types. Study conclusions and caveats: Tumor-resident clones, often undetectable pretreatment in blood, expanded then contracted after pembrolizumab.

V dropped 5 bases and J dropped 5; count of bases not matched to a gene: 4. Germline CDR1 SGHTA, CDR2 FQGNSA. The CDR3 covers 14 residues. Mismatch repair deficiency was confirmed in all patients, by PCR or immunohistochemistry. The TCR-sequenced patients were three responders to pembrolizumab. Sequencing used immunoSEQ multiplex PCR; TCRdb keeps in-frame clones, though not all of them. The sample records tens of thousands of clones, 81% being singletons. Note on this clone: Its antigen is currently unknown.

The TCR was taken from an adult with mismatch repair-deficient cancer. Sample: peripheral blood, taken 12 weeks after starting pembrolizumab. The chain has TRBV7-2 and TRBJ2-1, with 9 bases aligning to TRBD2. The CDR3 DNA reads as TGTGCCAGCAGCCGCGGACTAGCGCACAATGAGCAGTTCTTC. It encodes CASSRGLAHNEQFF.